This is a list of T cell receptor beta chains from one sample in a study of blood T cell repertoires in COVID-19. Here immunoSEQ multiplex PCR was the method, and the copy in TCRdb shows in-frame clones only, minus some. This sample carries fewer than 75,000 clones, around three quarters of them seen once, and the ten largest clones take 3.2%. Material for sequencing was peripheral blood. These receptors all come from a man in his fifties or sixties with acute or convalescent COVID-19. Both conserved end residues are part of each CDR3. A D gene is named only where the DNA matches it firmly. A clone size is listed for some rows: how often the clone was seen (once, few, many), or a class if it is expanded.

v_call	clone_size	j_call	d_call	cdr3_aa	cdr3_nt
TRBV18	-	TRBJ2-3	TRBD2	CASSPRLAGLITDTQYF	TGTGCCAGCTCACCACGACTAGCGGGCCTGATCACAGATACGCAGTATTTT
TRBV30	-	TRBJ1-5	TRBD1	CAWSAGQGKRASQPQHF	TGTGCCTGGAGTGCGGGACAGGGAAAGCGGGCATCTCAGCCCCAGCATTTT
TRBV6-1	-	TRBJ2-1	-	CASSETRTEQFF	TGTGCCAGCAGTGAAACGAGGACAGAGCAGTTCTTC
TRBV2	-	TRBJ1-6	-	CASREGGWFNNSPLHF	TGTGCCAGCAGAGAGGGAGGGTGGTTCAATAATTCACCCCTCCACTTT
TRBV7-9	-	TRBJ2-1	-	CASSPSYNEQFF	TGTGCCAGCAGCCCCTCGTACAATGAGCAGTTCTTC
TRBV23-1	-	TRBJ2-3	TRBD1	CASRFLDGDREYTDTQYF	TGCGCCAGCAGATTCCTTGATGGGGACAGGGAATACACAGATACGCAGTATTTT
TRBV27	few	TRBJ1-2	-	CASSSGTGAYGYTF	TGTGCCAGCAGTTCAGGAACAGGTGCATATGGCTACACCTTC
TRBV7-6	-	TRBJ2-7	TRBD1	CASSQQLPGQGIPEQYF	TGTGCCAGCAGCCAACAGCTACCGGGACAGGGAATTCCCGAGCAGTACTTC
TRBV11-2	-	TRBJ2-2	TRBD1	CASSLQGANTGELFF	TGTGCCAGCAGCCTTCAGGGGGCGAACACCGGGGAGCTGTTTTTT
TRBV27	-	TRBJ1-5	-	CASSRQFYSNQPQHF	TGTGCCAGCTCCCGACAGTTTTATAGCAATCAGCCCCAGCATTTT
TRBV12-3/TRBV12-4	-	TRBJ2-1	-	CATSRDSYNEQFF	TGTGCCACCTCCCGGGACTCTTACAATGAGCAGTTCTTC
TRBV27	once	TRBJ2-5	TRBD2	CASSGRLAGAMRETQYF	TGTGCCAGCAGTGGCAGACTAGCGGGGGCAATGAGGGAGACCCAGTACTTC
TRBV27	-	TRBJ1-2	-	CASSLYAGYGYTF	TGTGCCAGCAGTTTATACGCCGGCTATGGCTACACCTTC
TRBV7-9	-	TRBJ2-7	-	CASSLVGATGLEQYF	TGTGCCAGCAGCTTAGTTGGGGCGACGGGTCTGGAGCAGTACTTC
TRBV4-1	few	TRBJ2-1	TRBD1	CASSQEAPDRVNEQFF	TGCGCCAGCAGCCAAGAAGCTCCCGACAGGGTTAATGAGCAGTTCTTC
TRBV2	-	TRBJ2-3	-	CASSDDISGHKADTQYF	TGTGCCAGCAGTGATGATATCTCGGGACACAAAGCTGATACGCAGTATTTT
TRBV24-1	-	TRBJ2-3	-	CATSELEADTQYF	TGTGCCACCAGTGAGTTGGAGGCAGATACGCAGTATTTT
TRBV27	-	TRBJ1-1	-	CASSLRRGNTEAFF	TGTGCCAGCAGTTTACGCAGGGGGAACACTGAAGCTTTCTTT
TRBV10-3	-	TRBJ1-5	-	CAISESRGNQPQHF	TGTGCCATCAGTGAGTCTCGGGGCAATCAGCCCCAGCATTTT
TRBV24-1	-	TRBJ2-2	-	CATSDRTGTKRELFF	TGTGCCACCAGTGATCGTACAGGGACCAAAAGGGAGCTGTTTTTT
TRBV28	-	TRBJ1-2	-	CASSLVWGDGYTF	TGTGCCAGCAGTTTAGTGTGGGGGGATGGCTACACCTTC
TRBV10-3	once	TRBJ1-1	TRBD1	CAISEGATNTEAFF	TGTGCCATCTCCGAGGGGGCCACGAACACTGAAGCTTTCTTT
TRBV6-5	-	TRBJ1-2	-	CASSYGREYGYGYTF	TGTGCCAGCAGTTATGGCAGGGAATATGGCTATGGCTACACCTTC
TRBV6-4	once	TRBJ2-1	TRBD1	CASSQTGGDEQFF	TGTGCCAGCAGCCAAACAGGGGGCGATGAGCAGTTCTTC
TRBV4-1	-	TRBJ2-1	TRBD2	CASSQVLGGGNEQFF	TGCGCCAGCAGCCAAGTTTTGGGGGGGGGCAATGAGCAGTTCTTC
TRBV15	-	TRBJ2-5	TRBD1	CATSGSWTGPKTQYF	TGTGCCACCAGCGGATCCTGGACAGGGCCCAAGACCCAGTACTTC
TRBV2	once	TRBJ1-3	TRBD1	CASQGQAGNTIYF	TGTGCCAGCCAGGGACAGGCTGGAAACACCATATATTTT
TRBV2	-	TRBJ2-1	TRBD1	CASSPRDRVNEQFF	TGTGCCAGCAGCCCCCGGGACAGGGTTAATGAGCAGTTCTTC
TRBV18	-	TRBJ2-2	-	CASSPSSPGTGELFF	TGTGCCAGCTCACCGAGCTCCCCGGGCACCGGGGAGCTGTTTTTT
TRBV2	-	TRBJ2-1	TRBD2	CASSGAGGSRYNEQFF	TGTGCCAGCAGTGGGGCGGGGGGCTCACGGTACAATGAGCAGTTCTTC
TRBV18	once	TRBJ1-3	TRBD1	CASSLGGMGNTIYF	TGTGCCAGCTCCCTAGGGGGCATGGGAAACACCATATATTTT
TRBV27	-	TRBJ2-3	TRBD1	CASSPSTGERPDTQYF	TGTGCCAGCAGTCCTTCTACAGGGGAGCGGCCAGATACGCAGTATTTT
TRBV21-1	once	TRBJ2-5	-	CASSKKGDCGGQGWMETQYF	TGTGCCAGCAGCAAAAAAGGGGATTGCGGGGGGCAAGGGTGGATGGAGACCCAGTACTTC
TRBV5-1	-	TRBJ1-1	TRBD1	CASSLRVPGQGNTEAFF	TGCGCCAGCAGCCTACGAGTTCCGGGACAGGGTAACACTGAAGCTTTCTTT
TRBV4-1	few	TRBJ1-2	-	CASSHQGRGHGYTF	TGCGCCAGCAGCCACCAGGGGAGAGGGCATGGCTACACCTTC
TRBV27	-	TRBJ2-1	TRBD1	CASSSLQGTDYNEQFF	TGTGCCAGCAGTTCGCTACAGGGGACCGACTACAATGAGCAGTTCTTC
TRBV7-2	-	TRBJ2-1	-	CASSLTGYNEQFF	TGTGCCAGCAGCTTAACGGGCTACAATGAGCAGTTCTTC
TRBV12-5	-	TRBJ2-5	TRBD1	CASGWGDRQETQYF	TGTGCTAGTGGTTGGGGGGACAGGCAAGAGACCCAGTACTTC
TRBV6-5	-	TRBJ1-4	TRBD1	CASSRTGTGREKLFF	TGTGCCAGCAGTCGAACCGGGACAGGGAGGGAAAAACTGTTTTTT
TRBV28	-	TRBJ2-7	TRBD1	CASSLVPTGRKYF	TGTGCCAGCAGTTTAGTACCGACAGGGAGAAAGTACTTC
TRBV6-1	-	TRBJ2-7	-	CASSEQGRLQAEQYF	TGTGCCAGCAGTGAACAGGGCCGTTTACAGGCCGAGCAGTACTTC
TRBV2	few	TRBJ1-2	-	CASTGLRQAYGYTF	TGTGCCAGCACCGGTCTGCGACAGGCATATGGCTACACCTTC
TRBV5-5	-	TRBJ2-5	-	CASSPKVSLYQETQYF	TGTGCCAGCAGCCCCAAAGTTAGCTTGTACCAAGAGACCCAGTACTTC
TRBV5-1	-	TRBJ1-3	-	CASSLGAGISGNTIYF	TGCGCCAGCAGCTTGGGAGCAGGGATCTCTGGAAACACCATATATTTT
TRBV7-8	-	TRBJ1-5	TRBD1	CASSLAWTGSYGVVQPQHF	TGTGCCAGCAGCTTAGCGTGGACAGGGAGTTATGGTGTCGTTCAGCCCCAGCATTTT
TRBV6-2/TRBV6-3	-	TRBJ1-5	-	CASSYAGDGNQPQHF	TGTGCCAGCAGTTACGCCGGAGATGGCAATCAGCCCCAGCATTTT
TRBV5-8	-	TRBJ2-2	TRBD2	CASSLSGSRNTGELFF	TGTGCCAGCAGCTTGAGCGGGAGTAGGAACACCGGGGAGCTGTTTTTT
TRBV2	-	TRBJ1-4	-	CASREGHATNEKLFF	TGTGCCAGCAGGGAAGGACACGCAACTAATGAAAAACTGTTTTTT
TRBV7-2	-	TRBJ2-7	TRBD1	CASSSRTGYYEQYF	TGTGCCAGCAGCTCCCGGACAGGGTACTACGAGCAGTACTTC
TRBV5-1	once	TRBJ2-1	TRBD2	CASGTSVDNEQFF	TGCGCCAGCGGGACTAGCGTCGACAATGAGCAGTTCTTC
TRBV30	-	TRBJ2-5	-	CAWSFGGIQETQYF	TGTGCCTGGAGTTTCGGGGGAATCCAAGAGACCCAGTACTTC
TRBV4-1	-	TRBJ1-2	-	CASSRAPTDNYGYTF	TGCGCCAGCAGCCGCGCCCCGACAGACAACTATGGCTACACCTTC
TRBV28	-	TRBJ2-3	TRBD2	CATTLAGLTDTQYF	TGTGCCACCACATTAGCGGGCCTCACAGATACGCAGTATTTT
TRBV6-4	-	TRBJ2-1	-	CASSDSSIRSYNEQFF	TGTGCCAGCAGTGACTCGAGTATACGATCCTACAATGAGCAGTTCTTC
TRBV2	-	TRBJ2-3	-	CASRGTLLTDTQYF	TGTGCCAGCAGAGGGACTCTTCTCACAGATACGCAGTATTTT
TRBV19	-	TRBJ1-2	-	CASSASRGYGYTF	TGTGCCAGTAGTGCGAGTCGGGGCTATGGCTACACCTTC
TRBV6-5	-	TRBJ1-2	-	CASSPVLGTSYGYTF	TGTGCCAGCAGCCCGGTCCTCGGGACTAGCTATGGCTACACCTTC